This TCR beta chain is drawn from a study of OX40 agonist ivuxolimab in advanced cancers. The assay was immunoSEQ multiplex PCR, and TCRdb's table has in-frame clones only and misses some. The sample holds 65,000 to 95,000 clones, 88% seen once. This clone was observed a single time. The CDR3 consists of 15 residues. Germline V gives CDR1 SGDLS, CDR2 YYNGEE. With V trimmed by 0 bases and J by 3 bases, 0 bases remained unmatched. This specimen consisted of CD4+ or CD8+ T cells sorted from blood, obtained in a trial of the OX40 agonist ivuxolimab. This clonotype originated in an adult with an advanced solid tumor such as melanoma, head and neck, liver or kidney cancer. V is TRBV9 and J is TRBJ2-5, with 12 bases that match TRBD2. For the CDR3, the DNA is TGTGCCAGCAGCGTAGCTAGCGGGGGGGAAGAGACCCAGTACTTC. Amino acid sequence: CASSVASGGEETQYF.